This T cell receptor beta chain was documented in a study of T cells in Graves' hyperthyroidism and ophthalmopathy. General study results and limits: Through a model of 13 V-J features, ophthalmopathy was separated from stable hyperthyroidism. In validation, the model predicted ophthalmopathy. These predictions came a median approximately six months before onset. Blood also held most thyroid clonotypes expanded beyond 0.001.

This clonotype was counted ten times or more. Its specificity is unknown. Amplified TCR beta CDR3 regions came from RNA transcripts. First-round RT-PCR with HTBI primers amplified the TCR CDR3 region. TCRdb passed the multiplex PCR reads through MiXCR, listing each CDR3 protein once. Of 300,000 to 450,000 distinct CDR3 sequences listed, around 13% were seen once; the top ten hold about 11%. Diagnosis rested on symptoms, serum thyroxine and TRAb, thyroid ultrasound, and orbital computed tomography. This CDR3 contains 15 residues. V shed 0 bases and J 7 bases; nucleotides not matched to a gene: 5. Germline CDR1 is DFQATT and CDR2 is SNEGSKA (reference sequence).

This chain uses TRBV20-1 with TRBJ2-1; TRBD2 aligns across 11 bases. This TCR was sampled from a woman aged 55-70 years with Graves' hyperthyroidism. The sample comprised blood. This chain's CDR3 is CSARELAGEINEQFF. The CDR3 region has the DNA TGCAGTGCTAGAGAACTAGCGGGAGAAATAAATGAGCAGTTCTTC.